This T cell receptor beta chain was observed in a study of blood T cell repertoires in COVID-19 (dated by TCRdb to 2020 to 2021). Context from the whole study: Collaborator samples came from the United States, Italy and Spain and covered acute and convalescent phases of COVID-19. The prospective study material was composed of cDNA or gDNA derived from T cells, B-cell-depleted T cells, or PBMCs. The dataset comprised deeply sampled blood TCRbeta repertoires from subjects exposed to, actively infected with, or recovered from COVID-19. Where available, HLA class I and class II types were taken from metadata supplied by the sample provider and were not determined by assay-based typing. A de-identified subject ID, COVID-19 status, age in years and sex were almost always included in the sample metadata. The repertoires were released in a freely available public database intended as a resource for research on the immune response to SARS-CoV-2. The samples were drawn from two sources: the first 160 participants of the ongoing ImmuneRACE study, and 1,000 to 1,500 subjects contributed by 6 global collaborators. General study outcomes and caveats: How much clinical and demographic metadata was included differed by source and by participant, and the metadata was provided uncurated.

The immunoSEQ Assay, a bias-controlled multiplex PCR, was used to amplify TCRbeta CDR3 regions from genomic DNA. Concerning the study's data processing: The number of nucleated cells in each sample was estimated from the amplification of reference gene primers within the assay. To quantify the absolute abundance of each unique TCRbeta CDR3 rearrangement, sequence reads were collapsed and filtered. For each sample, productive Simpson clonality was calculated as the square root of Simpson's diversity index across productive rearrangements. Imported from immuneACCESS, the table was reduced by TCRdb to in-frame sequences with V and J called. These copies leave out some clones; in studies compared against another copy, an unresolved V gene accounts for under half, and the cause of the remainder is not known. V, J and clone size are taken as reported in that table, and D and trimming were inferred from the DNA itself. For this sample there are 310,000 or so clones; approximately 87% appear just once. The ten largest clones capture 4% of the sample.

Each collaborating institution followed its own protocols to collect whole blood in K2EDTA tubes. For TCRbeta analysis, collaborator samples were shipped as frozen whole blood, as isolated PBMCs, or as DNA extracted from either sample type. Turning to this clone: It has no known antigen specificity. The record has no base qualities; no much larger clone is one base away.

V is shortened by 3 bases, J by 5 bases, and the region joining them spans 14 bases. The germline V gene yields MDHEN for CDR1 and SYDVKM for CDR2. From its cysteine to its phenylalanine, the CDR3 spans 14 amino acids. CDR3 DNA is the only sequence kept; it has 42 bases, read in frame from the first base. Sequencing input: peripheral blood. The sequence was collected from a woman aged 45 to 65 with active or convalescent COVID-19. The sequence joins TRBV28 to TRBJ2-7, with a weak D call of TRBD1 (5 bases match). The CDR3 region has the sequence CASSLLTAGHEQYF. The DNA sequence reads TGTGCCAGCAGTTTGTTGACAGCAGGGCACGAGCAGTACTTC.